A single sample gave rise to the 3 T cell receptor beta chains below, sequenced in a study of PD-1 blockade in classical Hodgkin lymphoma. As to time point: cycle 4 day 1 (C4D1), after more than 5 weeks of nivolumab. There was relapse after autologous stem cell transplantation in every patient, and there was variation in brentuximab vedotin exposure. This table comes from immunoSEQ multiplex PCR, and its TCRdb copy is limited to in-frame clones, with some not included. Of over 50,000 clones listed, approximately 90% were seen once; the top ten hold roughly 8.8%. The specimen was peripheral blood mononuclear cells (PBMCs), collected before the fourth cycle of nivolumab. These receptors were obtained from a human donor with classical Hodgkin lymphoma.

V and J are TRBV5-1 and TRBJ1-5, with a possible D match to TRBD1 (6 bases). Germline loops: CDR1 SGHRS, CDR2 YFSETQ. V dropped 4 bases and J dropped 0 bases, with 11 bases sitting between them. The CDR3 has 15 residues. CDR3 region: CASSATGASNQPQHF. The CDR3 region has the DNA TGCGCCAGCAGCGCCACGGGGGCTAGCAATCAGCCCCAGCATTTT.

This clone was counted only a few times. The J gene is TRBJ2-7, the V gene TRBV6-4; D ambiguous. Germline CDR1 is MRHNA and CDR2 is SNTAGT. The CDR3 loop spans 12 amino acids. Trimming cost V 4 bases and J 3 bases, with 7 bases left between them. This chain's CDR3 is CASSGEVYEQYF. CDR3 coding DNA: TGTGCCAGCAGTGGTGAAGTCTACGAGCAGTACTTC.

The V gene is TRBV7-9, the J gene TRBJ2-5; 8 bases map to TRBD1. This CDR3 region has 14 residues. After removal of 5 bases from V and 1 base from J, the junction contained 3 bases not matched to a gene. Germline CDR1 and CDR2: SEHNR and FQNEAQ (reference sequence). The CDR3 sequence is CASSRDRIQETQYF. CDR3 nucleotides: TGTGCCAGCAGCCGGGACAGGATCCAAGAGACCCAGTACTTC.